These 24 T cell receptor beta chains originate from one sample sequenced in a study of OX40 agonist ivuxolimab in advanced cancers. Repertoires were generated with immunoSEQ multiplex PCR, while TCRdb's copy carries only in-frame clones and drops some. The data contain tens of thousands of clones, roughly 80% of them singletons. Sequences were derived from CD4+ or CD8+ T cells sorted from blood, sampled in a trial of the OX40 agonist ivuxolimab. These receptors were taken from an adult with an advanced solid tumor such as melanoma, head and neck, liver or kidney cancer.

This clone has only one observation. The chain combines TRBV18 with TRBJ1-4, with 8 bases fitting TRBD1. V lost 3 bases, J lost 5 bases, and 2 bases stayed unmatched. CDR3 length: 14 residues. Germline V gene data show CDR1 as KGHSH and CDR2 as LQKENI. CDR3 loop: CASSPWTGNEKLFF. CDR3 nucleotides: TGTGCCAGCTCACCTTGGACAGGGAATGAAAAACTGTTTTTT.

The chain employs TRBV9 and TRBJ2-7; 9 nucleotides line up with TRBD1. The germline V gene encodes CDR1 SGDLS and CDR2 YYNGEE. The CDR3 loop spans 15 amino acids. Losses at the gene ends were 0 bases for V and 2 bases for J; bases not matched to a gene: 3. CDR3 residues: CASSVAGTGTYEQYF. DNA of the CDR3: TGTGCCAGCAGCGTAGCAGGGACAGGGACCTACGAGCAGTACTTC.

The rearrangement links TRBV28 to TRBJ1-2; D perhaps matches TRBD1 (5 bases). V shed 7 bases and J shed 2 bases, with 17 bases lying between them. The CDR3 consists of 15 residues. The germline V gene encodes CDR1 MDHEN and CDR2 SYDVKM. The CDR3 here is CASITRDGHNYGYTF. The CDR3 nucleotides read TGTGCCAGCATCACCCGGGACGGCCACAACTATGGCTACACCTTC.

This chain links TRBV6-6 with TRBJ2-7; D possibly matches TRBD1 or TRBD2 (5 bases each). V lost 2 bases and J lost 1, with 9 bases in between. CDR1 is MNHNY and CDR2 is SVGAGI in the germline V gene (reference sequence). CDR3 size: 14 residues. The CDR3 nucleotides read TGTGCCAGCAGTTACCTGGGGGTATCCTACGAGCAGTACTTC. It translates to CASSYLGVSYEQYF.

J is TRBJ1-1 and V is TRBV15; TRBD1 aligns across 7 bases. The V segment lost 8 bases and the J segment 1 base; nucleotides outside the gene matches: 4. CDR3 length equals 13 residues. Germline lookup yields CDR1 LNHNV and CDR2 YYDKDF (reference sequence). The CDR3 here is CATAGQKNTEAFF. The DNA for the CDR3 is TGTGCCACCGCGGGACAGAAGAACACTGAAGCTTTCTTT.

This chain links TRBV19 with TRBJ1-1, with D unresolved. Germline CDR1 reads LNHDA; CDR2 reads SQIVND (reference sequence). The germline V and J ends were trimmed by 6 bases and 0 bases, with 14 bases remaining between them. This CDR3 has 15 residues. The CDR3: CASRGNRVMNTEAFF. As DNA, the CDR3 is TGTGCCAGTAGAGGGAACAGAGTCATGAACACTGAAGCTTTCTTT.

The chain is built from TRBV7-2 and TRBJ1-2; weak D call: TRBD1 (5 bases). Trimming pared 3 bases from V and 6 bases from J, leaving 14 bases between. Germline-derived CDR1 and CDR2 are SGHTA and FQGNSA. CDR3 size: 14 residues. Written as DNA, the CDR3 is TGTGCCAGCAGCTTCTCCGGGACGAGGGATGGCTACACCTTC. Protein: CASSFSGTRDGYTF.

The rearrangement uses TRBV6-5 and TRBJ1-5; no reliable D call. The CDR3 has 14 amino acids. CDR1 MNHEY and CDR2 SVGAGI come from the germline V gene. V dropped 6 bases and J dropped 4 bases, with 13 bases sitting between them. The CDR3 sequence is CASRSLGTNQPQHF. The CDR3 DNA reads TGTGCCAGCAGGAGTCTAGGCACAAATCAGCCCCAGCATTTT.

This clone has only one observation. J is TRBJ2-7 and V is TRBV2, with TRBD2 as a possible D gene (5 bases). Per the germline V gene, CDR1 is SNHLY and CDR2 is FYNNEI. The CDR3 runs to 12 residues. V lost 4 bases and J lost 5, with 9 bases in between. The CDR3 region has the DNA TGTGCCAGCAGTGGAGAGGGCCACGAGCAGTACTTC. Residues: CASSGEGHEQYF.

This sequence joins TRBV11-2 and TRBJ2-5; possibly TRBD1 for D (7 bases). Deletions cut 3 bases from V and 7 bases from J, with 21 bases between. Germline assignment: CDR1 SGHAT and CDR2 FQNNGV. This CDR3 contains 16 residues. CDR3 bases: TGTGCCAGCAGCTTGGGTATACAGGGGAAGGGAGGGACCCAGTACTTC. This translates into CASSLGIQGKGGTQYF.

The chain combines TRBV12-5 with TRBJ1-1; a weak D match, TRBD1 (6 bases). The germline CDR1 and CDR2 sequences are LGHNT and FRNRAP. The CDR3 runs 15 residues. V was shortened by 5 bases and J by 1 base, with 14 bases between the two germline ends. This CDR3 is CASGAGQSGNTEAFF. CDR3 DNA sequence: TGTGCTAGTGGTGCCGGACAGAGTGGGAACACTGAAGCTTTCTTT.

The genes are TRBV5-1 and TRBJ2-7; no firm D call. This CDR3 spans 12 amino acids. Germline-derived CDR1 and CDR2 are SGHRS and YFSETQ. The ends were cut back, 4 bases at V and 4 bases at J, with 9 bases in the middle. The CDR3: CASSVQPYEQYF. CDR3 bases: TGCGCCAGCAGCGTCCAACCGTACGAGCAGTACTTC.

This chain links TRBV21-1 with TRBJ2-5; the table's D call, TRBD1, has no DNA check behind it. TRBV21-1 is flagged as a pseudogene. The CDR3 has 15 residues. The CDR3 loop reads CASSIGQGGQETQYF. In DNA form, the CDR3 reads TGTGCCAGCAGCATAGGACAGGGAGGGCAAGAGACCCAGTACTTC.

This clone was detected only once. The V call is TRBV6-5, the J call TRBJ2-3, with a tentative D call TRBD2 (7 bases). CDR3 length: 14 amino acids. Germline V gene sequence: CDR1 MNHEY, CDR2 SVGAGI. V was shortened by 6 bases and J by 0 bases, with 10 bases between the two germline ends. The CDR3, as DNA: TGTGCCAGCAGCCGGGGGGCTAGCACAGATACGCAGTATTTT. Its translation: CASSRGASTDTQYF.

This clone was recorded a few times. The chain couples TRBV6-1 to TRBJ1-5, with D possibly matching TRBD1 (6 bases). This CDR3 is built from 14 residues. Germline CDR1 reads MNHNS; CDR2 reads SASEGT. Trimming cost V 2 bases and J 4 bases, with 9 bases left between them. The CDR3 is CASSESGQNQPQHF. DNA for the CDR3: TGTGCCAGCAGTGAATCAGGACAGAATCAGCCCCAGCATTTT.

V and J are TRBV4-3 and TRBJ2-5; D is undetermined. The length of the CDR3 is 14 residues. V gave up 2 bases and J gave up 3 bases, with 10 bases separating them. Looked up from germline, CDR1 is LGHNA and CDR2 is YSLEER. The DNA of the CDR3 is TGCGCCAGCAGCCAACTAGGAGTAAAAGAGACCCAGTACTTC. Translated, it gives CASSQLGVKETQYF.

The V and J genes are TRBV5-1 and TRBJ1-2; D may be TRBD1 (6 bases). Trimming took off 0 bases at V and 3 bases at J, with 12 bases between the two ends. The CDR3 covers 15 residues. The germline gives CDR1 SGHRS, CDR2 YFSETQ. The CDR3 reads CASSLGQAVDYGYTF. The DNA for the CDR3 is TGCGCCAGCAGCTTGGGACAGGCGGTGGACTATGGCTACACCTTC. The variable domain in full, completed from reference TRBV5-1 and TRBJ1-2, reads KAGVTQTPRYLIKTRGQQVTLSCSPISGHRSVSWYQQTPGQGLQFLFEYFSETQRNKGNFPGRFSGRQFSNSRSEMNVSTLELGDSALYLCASSLGQAVDYGYTFGSGTRLTVV.

The V gene is TRBV29-1, the J gene TRBJ2-4; D may be TRBD1 (6 bases). With 5 bases removed from V and 7 bases from J, the gap between germline ends came to 18 bases. CDR1 and CDR2 (germline): SQVTM, ANQGSEA. This CDR3 contains 14 residues. CDR3 coding DNA: TGCAGCGTTTTGACAGGTGGGGTCAATAACATTCAGTACTTC. Residues: CSVLTGGVNNIQYF.

The gene calls are TRBV7-2 and TRBJ1-2; D gene ambiguous. V was pared by 2 bases and J by 6 bases, with 13 bases between. This CDR3 has 14 amino acids. The germline CDR1 and CDR2 sequences are SGHTA and FQGNSA. In nucleotides, the CDR3 is TGTGCCAGCAGCTTAAGTTGGTCAGGTCATGGCTACACCTTC. This sequence encodes CASSLSWSGHGYTF.

The chain has TRBV19 and TRBJ1-1; D is unresolved. Germline V gene data show CDR1 as LNHDA and CDR2 as SQIVND (reference sequence). CDR3 length equals 16 residues. The V end was cut by 8 bases, the J end by 1 base, with 20 bases between. CDR3 in amino acids: CASLPTSRGRNTEAFF. The CDR3 nucleotides are TGTGCCAGTTTGCCTACGTCTCGAGGGAGGAACACTGAAGCTTTCTTT.

In its sample, this clone was seen a few times. V usage is TRBV7-2 and J usage is TRBJ2-2; 15 bases match TRBD2. This CDR3 is 18 amino acids long. Looked up from germline, CDR1 is SGHTA and CDR2 is FQGNSA. V lost 5 bases, J lost 4 bases, and 8 bases stayed unmatched. The CDR3: CASSPGLAGGRGTGELFF. The DNA for the CDR3 is TGTGCCAGCAGCCCAGGACTAGCGGGGGGGCGTGGCACCGGGGAGCTGTTTTTT.

This sequence joins TRBV10-3 and TRBJ1-2; D might be TRBD1 (5 bases). Trimming removed 5 bases at V and 7 bases at J, with 17 bases between. The CDR3 has 14 residues. Germline V CDR1 and CDR2: ENHRY, SYGVKD. The CDR3 DNA reads as TGTGCCATCAGTCCCAGGAGCCAGGGATTTGGCTACACCTTC. It codes for CAISPRSQGFGYTF.

This clone was detected once. The rearrangement links TRBV30 to TRBJ2-5, with 9 bases that match TRBD1. Per germline, CDR1 GTSNPN and CDR2 SVGIG (reference sequence). This CDR3 is built from 14 residues. After removal of 3 bases from V and 5 bases from J, the junction contained 7 bases not matched to a gene. The CDR3 DNA reads as TGTGCCTGGAGGGACCGGACAGGGGTTGAGACCCAGTACTTC. Translating it yields CAWRDRTGVETQYF.

The chain uses TRBV7-2 and TRBJ2-5, with unresolved D. This CDR3 is built from 18 residues. Looked up from germline, CDR1 is SGHTA and CDR2 is FQGNSA. V was clipped by 3 bases and J by 1 base, with 21 bases between them. CDR3 DNA: TGTGCCAGCAGCTTCATAGCCCCCAGATTGACCCGCCAAGAGACCCAGTACTTC. It translates to CASSFIAPRLTRQETQYF.